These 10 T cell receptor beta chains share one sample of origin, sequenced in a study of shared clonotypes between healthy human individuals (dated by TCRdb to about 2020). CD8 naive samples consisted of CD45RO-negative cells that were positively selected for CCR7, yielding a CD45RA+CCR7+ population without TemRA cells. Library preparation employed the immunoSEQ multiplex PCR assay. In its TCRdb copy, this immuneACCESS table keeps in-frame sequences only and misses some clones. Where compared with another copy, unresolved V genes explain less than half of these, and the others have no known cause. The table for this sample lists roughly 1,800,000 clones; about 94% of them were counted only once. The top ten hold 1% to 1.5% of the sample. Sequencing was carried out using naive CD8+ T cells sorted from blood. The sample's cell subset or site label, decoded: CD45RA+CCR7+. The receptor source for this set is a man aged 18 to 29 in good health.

CDR3 sequence reads: CASSHTGSSNQPQHF. The DNA for the CDR3 is TGTGCCAGTAGTCATACGGGGTCTTCGAATCAGCCCCAGCATTTT. The V call is TRBV19, the J call TRBJ1-5; no clear D. CDR1 is LNHDA, CDR2 SQIVND, per germline (reference sequence). The CDR3 contains 15 residues. Trimming shortened V by 5 bases and J by 4 bases, and 15 bases separated the two germline ends.

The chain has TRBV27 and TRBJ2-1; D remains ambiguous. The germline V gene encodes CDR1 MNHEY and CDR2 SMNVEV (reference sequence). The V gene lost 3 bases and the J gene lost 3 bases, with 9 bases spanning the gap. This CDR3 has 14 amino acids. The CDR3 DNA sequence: TGTGCCAGCAGTTTCGCGGCAGACTACAATGAGCAGTTCTTC. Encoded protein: CASSFAADYNEQFF.

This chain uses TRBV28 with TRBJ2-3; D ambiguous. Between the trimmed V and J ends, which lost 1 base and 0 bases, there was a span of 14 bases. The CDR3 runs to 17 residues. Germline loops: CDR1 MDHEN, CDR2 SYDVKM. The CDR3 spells CASSLSANGPSTDTQYF. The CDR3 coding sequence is TGTGCCAGCAGTTTATCCGCCAACGGGCCCAGCACAGATACGCAGTATTTT.

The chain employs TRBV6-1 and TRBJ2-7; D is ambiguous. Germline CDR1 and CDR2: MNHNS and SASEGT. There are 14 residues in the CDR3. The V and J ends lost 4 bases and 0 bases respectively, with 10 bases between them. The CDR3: CASSGIQSSYEQYF. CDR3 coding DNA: TGTGCCAGCAGTGGTATACAGAGCTCCTACGAGCAGTACTTC.

The CDR3 sequence: CASSPGNGGSSYEQYF. The DNA for the CDR3 is TGCGCCAGCAGCCCCGGGAATGGGGGGAGCTCCTACGAGCAGTACTTC. This rearrangement joins TRBV4-3 to TRBJ2-7; D is possibly TRBD2 (6 bases). Germline V gene lookup returns CDR1 LGHNA and CDR2 YSLEER. Trimming removed 4 bases from V and 0 bases from J, with 16 bases in between. The CDR3 is made up of 16 amino acids.

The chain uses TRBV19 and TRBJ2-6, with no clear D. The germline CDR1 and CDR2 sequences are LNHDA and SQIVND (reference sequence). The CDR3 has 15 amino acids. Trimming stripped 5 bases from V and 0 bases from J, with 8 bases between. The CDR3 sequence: CASSQVFSGANVLTF. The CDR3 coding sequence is TGTGCCAGTAGTCAGGTTTTCTCTGGGGCCAACGTCCTGACTTTC.

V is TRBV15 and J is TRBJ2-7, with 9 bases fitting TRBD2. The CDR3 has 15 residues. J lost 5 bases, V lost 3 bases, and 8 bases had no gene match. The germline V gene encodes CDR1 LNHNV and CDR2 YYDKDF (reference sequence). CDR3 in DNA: TGTGCCACCAGCAGTGTTGCGGGAGGGCCGGACGAGCAGTACTTC. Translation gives CATSSVAGGPDEQYF.

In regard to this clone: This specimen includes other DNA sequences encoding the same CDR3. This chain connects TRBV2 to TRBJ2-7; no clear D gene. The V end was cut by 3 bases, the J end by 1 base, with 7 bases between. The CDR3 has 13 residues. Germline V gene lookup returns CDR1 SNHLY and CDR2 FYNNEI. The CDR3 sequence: CASSEANSYEQYF. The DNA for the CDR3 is TGTGCCAGCAGTGAGGCTAATTCCTACGAGCAGTACTTC.

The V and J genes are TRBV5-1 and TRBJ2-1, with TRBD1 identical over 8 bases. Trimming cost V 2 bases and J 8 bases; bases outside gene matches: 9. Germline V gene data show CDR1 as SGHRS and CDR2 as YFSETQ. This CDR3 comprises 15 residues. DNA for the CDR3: TGCGCCAGCAGCTTTGAGACAGGGGTAGTGGATGAGCAGTTCTTC. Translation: CASSFETGVVDEQFF. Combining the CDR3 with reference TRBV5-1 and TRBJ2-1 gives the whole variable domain KAGVTQTPRYLIKTRGQQVTLSCSPISGHRSVSWYQQTPGQGLQFLFEYFSETQRNKGNFPGRFSGRQFSNSRSEMNVSTLELGDSALYLCASSFETGVVDEQFFGPGTRLTVL.

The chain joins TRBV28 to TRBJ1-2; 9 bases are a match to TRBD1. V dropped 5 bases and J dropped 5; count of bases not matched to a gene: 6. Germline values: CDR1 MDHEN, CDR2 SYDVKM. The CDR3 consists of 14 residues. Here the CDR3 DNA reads TGTGCCAGCAGTACACAGGGGGCGCGGTATGGCTACACCTTC. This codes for CASSTQGARYGYTF.